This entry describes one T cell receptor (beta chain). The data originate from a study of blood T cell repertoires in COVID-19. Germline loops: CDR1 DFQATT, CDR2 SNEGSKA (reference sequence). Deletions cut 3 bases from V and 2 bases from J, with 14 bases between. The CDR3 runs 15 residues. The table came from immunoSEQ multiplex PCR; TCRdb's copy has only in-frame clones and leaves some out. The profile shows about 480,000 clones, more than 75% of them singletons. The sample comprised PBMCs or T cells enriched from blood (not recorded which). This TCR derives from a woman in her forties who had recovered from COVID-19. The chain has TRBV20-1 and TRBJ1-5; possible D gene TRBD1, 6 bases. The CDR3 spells CSASIGRGGNQPQHF. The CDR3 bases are TGCAGTGCTAGTATTGGCAGGGGAGGCAATCAGCCCCAGCATTTT.